This T cell receptor beta chain emerged from a study of Graves' ophthalmopathy and Graves' hyperthyroidism. This CDR3 region has 14 residues. The V gene's germline CDR1 is DFQATT and CDR2 SNEGSKA (reference sequence). V lost 6 bases and J lost 1; bases outside the gene matches: 6. Uncontrolled infections, other autoimmune diseases, pregnancy or lactation barred patients from enrollment. Diagnosis relied on clinical symptoms, serum thyroxine, TRAb, thyroid ultrasound and orbital computed tomography. This clonotype was observed many times. For repertoire sequencing, the TCR beta CDR3 regions were amplified from RNA transcripts. The first-round RT-PCR employed HTBI primers together with the Qiagen OneStep RT-PCR kit. A multiplex PCR was then performed as the second round. Each CDR3 protein gets one entry after TCRdb re-called the multiplex PCR reads with MiXCR. The table has about 620,000 distinct CDR3 sequences, about a fifth seen once.

Sequences were obtained from peripheral blood. The source is a woman aged 18 to 35 with stable Graves' hyperthyroidism. Some clones in this sample may be carry-over from other donors' samples. The rearrangement uses TRBV20-1 and TRBJ2-7; TRBD1 agrees at 10 bases. The CDR3 DNA reads TGCAGTGCCCGCGGGGGACAGGGGTCCTACGAGCAGTACTTC. Translation: CSARGGQGSYEQYF.